The sequence of this T cell receptor (beta chain) was determined in a study of blood T cell repertoires in COVID-19. Study-level background: In each case, the material was cDNA or gDNA derived from T cells, B-cell-depleted T cells, or PBMCs.

The method was immunoSEQ multiplex PCR; TCRdb's version includes in-frame clones alone and lacks a portion of them. The sample contains roughly 180,000 clones, roughly 80% of which appear only once. V shed 1 base and J 5 bases; nucleotides not matched to a gene: 14. CDR1 is LGHNT and CDR2 is FRNRAP in the germline V gene. The CDR3 sequence is 19 residues long. The chain employs TRBV12-5 and TRBJ2-2; 9 bases match TRBD1. The sample consisted of peripheral blood. The sequence derives from a woman in her 30s with acute or convalescent COVID-19. DNA for the CDR3: TGTGCTAGTGGTTTGGATAACAGGGGGCGCTTAGGAAGGACCGGGGAGCTGTTTTTT. It is translated as CASGLDNRGRLGRTGELFF. Using reference TRBV12-5 and TRBJ2-2 for the parts outside the CDR3, the full variable domain is DARVTQTPRHKVTEMGQEVTMRCQPILGHNTVFWYRQTMMQGLELLAYFRNRAPLDDSGMPKDRFSAEMPDATLATLKIQPSEPRDSAVYFCASGLDNRGRLGRTGELFFGEGSRLTVL.